This T cell receptor (beta chain) was profiled in a study of T cells in Graves' hyperthyroidism and ophthalmopathy (dated by TCRdb to the late 2010s). About the full investigation: TCR V-J signatures able to tell the groups apart were searched for in a discovery cohort of more than 90 patients, of whom around 43 had Graves' ophthalmopathy and around 58 had stable Graves' hyperthyroidism. Prospective prediction of ophthalmopathy was tested in an independent validation cohort of approximately 19 hyperthyroidism patients and approximately 17 patients who later progressed to ophthalmopathy. The approximately 98 discovery patients were randomly divided into training and test sets at a 7:3 ratio. Thyroid tissue and blood T-cell repertoires from several Graves' hyperthyroidism patients were also compared in the study. After blood sampling, hyperthyroidism patients were treated with methimazole at a starting dose of 30 mg daily, and ophthalmopathy patients were treated with high-dose intravenous methylprednisolone. The paper describes TCR Vbeta CDR3 sequencing of 135 peripheral blood samples, made up of under 50 ophthalmopathy patients, 70 to 75 hyperthyroidism patients and 17 progressor patients. The full study reports these points: In validation, the model predicted progression to ophthalmopathy with roughly 66% sensitivity and about 73% specificity, a median of roughly seven months before onset. Ophthalmopathy was separated from stable hyperthyroidism by a 13 V-J signature model, with just over 85% sensitivity and 81% to 82% specificity obtained in cross-validation and 80%/75% obtained in testing. Sample size was not statistically predetermined, and blinding of investigators to group allocation was not performed. Most expanded thyroid clonotypes (frequency above 0.001) were also detected in blood, suggesting blood repertoires may reflect thyroid immune responses.

Any patient with an uncontrolled infection, another autoimmune disease, pregnancy or lactation was excluded. Diagnoses were based on clinical symptoms, serum thyroxine and TRAb, thyroid ultrasound and orbital computed tomography. Total RNA was extracted with Trizol reagent, and quality was checked on an Agilent 2100 Bioanalyzer. Amplification of TCR beta CDR3 regions was carried out from RNA transcripts. A first-round RT-PCR of the TCR CDR3 used the HTBI primer set with the Qiagen OneStep RT-PCR kit. The libraries were constructed in a second round of multiplex PCR and then size-selected and purified. Paired-end sequencing of the libraries was performed with 100 bp reads on an Illumina HiSeq2000. In the authors' own workflow: SOAPnuke was used to process the raw data, removing reads that contained adapters or uncalled bases, had a mean Phred below 15, or lacked an exact match to the constant primer or identifier. High-quality paired reads were merged with COPE v1.2.5, and unique nucleotide sequences were defined as clonotypes. MiTCR v1.1 was used to align the clonotypes against IMGT TRBV, TRBD and TRBJ reference segments. The analysis was restricted to V-J combinations with a frequency above 0.0001, which together covered over 99% of the repertoires. A TCS score was defined as the ratio between F50 (clonal expansion) and ExV (chaos), using BLOSUM62-based TCRdist between CDR3 peptides within each V-J. Welch's t-statistics and random forest reduced several hundred V-J features to about 13, which were used in a naive Bayes classifier (R e1071). The Morisita-Horn index was used to measure how similar the thyroid and blood repertoires were. Through fastp at Q25 and MiXCR, TCRdb rebuilt clones from the public reads, retaining in-frame beta chains. Identical CDR3 protein sequences are pooled into one entry, listed with their most common genes and DNA. TCRdb, not the original authors, processed these V and J calls. Present in this sample are fewer than 650,000 distinct CDR3 sequences, 35% to 50% of which were seen just once. In total, the top ten clones hold about 45% of the sample.

As concerns this clonotype: What this receptor recognizes is not known. Base-call qualities are not available, and no considerably larger clone is one nucleotide away.

The V end loses 7 bases and the J end loses 0 bases, and a stretch of 12 bases separates them. CDR3 length: 13 amino acids, cysteine to phenylalanine. Only the CDR3 part of the read is kept: 39 bases, read in frame from the first base. Looking up the germline V gene yields CDR1 SQVTM and CDR2 ANQGSEA. The sequenced sample was peripheral blood or thyroid tissue (not recorded which). The chain is made from TRBV29-1 and TRBJ1-1; the D gene is not confidently resolved. This receptor was taken from an adult woman with Graves' disease, either hyperthyroidism or ophthalmopathy (not recorded which). The encoded CDR3 is CSAGAKLNTEAFF. In nucleotide form, the sequence is TGCAGCGCCGGCGCCAAATTGAACACTGAAGCTTTCTTT.